The present T cell receptor beta chain was sequenced within a study of T cells in Graves' hyperthyroidism and ophthalmopathy. Study information: Peripheral blood specimens were obtained at initial diagnosis, prior to any treatment.

Regarding the study as a whole: A 13 V-J signature model discriminated ophthalmopathy versus stable hyperthyroidism.

Amplified TCR beta CDR3 regions derived from RNA transcripts. The HTBI primer set was used in a first-round RT-PCR of the TCR CDR3. TCRdb ran MiXCR on the multiplex PCR reads and lists one entry per CDR3 protein. The sample records about 570,000 distinct CDR3 sequences, 14% being singletons. V lost 5 bases to trimming and J lost 1 base; unmatched junction nucleotides: 5. CDR3 length: 16 amino acids. Germline V gene sequence: CDR1 SGHTA, CDR2 FQGTGA. The sample holds many counts of this clonotype. What it recognizes is unknown. Exclusion criteria comprised uncontrolled infection, other autoimmune disease, pregnancy or lactation.

The source material was blood. This clonotype originated in a woman aged 40-49 years with Graves' hyperthyroidism. The gene calls are TRBV7-3 and TRBJ2-1; TRBD2 matches 10 bases. The CDR3 DNA reads as TGTGCCAGCAGCATCCGAGCGGGAGGGTCCTACAATGAGCAGTTCTTC. It yields the protein CASSIRAGGSYNEQFF.